These T cell receptor beta chains were read from a single sample in a study of shared clonotypes between healthy human individuals. Clones were sequenced by immunoSEQ multiplex PCR, and TCRdb holds only the in-frame ones, with some missing. Of 2 million to 2.5 million clones in the sample, about 90% were seen once. Sequenced: naive CD4+ T cells from PBMCs. The receptors originated from a young man in good health. Some clones in this sample may be carry-over from other donors' samples. Both conserved end residues are part of each CDR3. Each record gives: V gene, J gene, D gene, clone size, CDR3 protein, CDR3 DNA. D genes are given only for firm matches. Rows give clone size only sometimes, using once, few, many, or a class for an expanded clone.

V gene: TRBV28
J gene: TRBJ2-5
D gene: -
clone size: -
CDR3 protein: CASSERGPDLETQYF
CDR3 DNA: TGTGCCAGCAGTGAACGTGGCCCCGACCTGGAAACCCAGTACTTC

V gene: TRBV10-3
J gene: TRBJ1-3
D gene: TRBD1
clone size: once
CDR3 protein: CAISPRTGTGNTIYF
CDR3 DNA: TGTGCCATCAGTCCCCGGACAGGAACTGGAAACACCATATATTTT

V gene: TRBV7-8
J gene: TRBJ2-2
D gene: TRBD2
clone size: once
CDR3 protein: CASSLVRGSGTSDTGELFF
CDR3 DNA: TGTGCCAGCAGCTTAGTTAGAGGTTCTGGGACTAGCGACACCGGGGAGCTGTTTTTT

V gene: TRBV7-3
J gene: TRBJ2-2
D gene: TRBD2
clone size: -
CDR3 protein: CASSFSGGSGTGELFF
CDR3 DNA: TGTGCCAGCAGCTTCAGCGGGGGGAGTGGAACCGGGGAGCTGTTTTTT

V gene: TRBV4-3
J gene: TRBJ1-1
D gene: -
clone size: few
CDR3 protein: CASSQEDGNTEAFF
CDR3 DNA: TGCGCCAGCAGCCAAGAGGACGGGAACACTGAAGCTTTCTTT

V gene: TRBV11-2
J gene: TRBJ2-7
D gene: -
clone size: -
CDR3 protein: CASSLDRGTSEQYF
CDR3 DNA: TGTGCCAGCAGCTTAGATCGTGGGACCAGCGAGCAGTACTTC

V gene: TRBV11-2
J gene: TRBJ2-1
D gene: -
clone size: -
CDR3 protein: CASSTNGWRDEQFF
CDR3 DNA: TGTGCCAGCAGCACAAACGGCTGGCGGGATGAGCAGTTCTTC

V gene: TRBV9
J gene: TRBJ2-2
D gene: -
clone size: -
CDR3 protein: CASSGGQGTGELFF
CDR3 DNA: TGTGCCAGCAGCGGAGGGCAGGGGACCGGGGAGCTGTTTTTT

V gene: TRBV28
J gene: TRBJ2-7
D gene: TRBD2
clone size: -
CDR3 protein: CASSRAGVTAYEQYF
CDR3 DNA: TGTGCCAGCAGCAGAGCGGGAGTGACGGCCTACGAGCAGTACTTC

V gene: TRBV5-1
J gene: TRBJ2-1
D gene: TRBD1
clone size: -
CDR3 protein: CASSGPGQALGRGTYNEQFF
CDR3 DNA: TGCGCCAGCAGCGGACCGGGACAGGCGCTTGGGCGGGGCACCTACAATGAGCAGTTCTTC

V gene: TRBV5-1
J gene: TRBJ2-7
D gene: TRBD2
clone size: -
CDR3 protein: CASTELPLAGGISEQYF
CDR3 DNA: TGCGCCAGCACCGAGTTACCTCTAGCGGGAGGAATAAGCGAGCAGTACTTC

V gene: TRBV2
J gene: TRBJ2-7
D gene: -
clone size: -
CDR3 protein: CASSRQVQQYF
CDR3 DNA: TGTGCCAGCAGTAGACAGGTGCAGCAGTACTTC

V gene: TRBV7-8
J gene: TRBJ2-6
D gene: -
clone size: -
CDR3 protein: CASSAGRSSGANVLTF
CDR3 DNA: TGTGCCAGCAGCGCCGGACGGAGCTCTGGGGCCAACGTCCTGACTTTC

V gene: TRBV29-1
J gene: TRBJ2-4
D gene: TRBD1
clone size: -
CDR3 protein: CSVRQGVERNIQYF
CDR3 DNA: TGCAGCGTCCGACAGGGCGTGGAGAGAAACATTCAGTACTTC

V gene: TRBV25-1
J gene: TRBJ1-2
D gene: -
clone size: -
CDR3 protein: CASSGRGLYGYTF
CDR3 DNA: TGTGCCAGCAGTGGCCGGGGGCTCTATGGCTACACCTTC

V gene: TRBV7-9
J gene: TRBJ2-1
D gene: -
clone size: -
CDR3 protein: CASSPKGSSYNEQFF
CDR3 DNA: TGTGCCAGCAGCCCCAAGGGGTCTTCCTACAATGAGCAGTTCTTC

V gene: TRBV9
J gene: TRBJ2-1
D gene: -
clone size: -
CDR3 protein: CASSAYGITNYNEQFF
CDR3 DNA: TGTGCCAGCAGCGCTTATGGGATAACTAATTACAATGAGCAGTTCTTC

V gene: TRBV6-7
J gene: TRBJ2-1
D gene: TRBD2
clone size: -
CDR3 protein: CASRSPNKNRTSNSHEQFF
CDR3 DNA: TGTGCCAGCAGGTCCCCTAACAAAAATCGGACTAGCAACTCGCATGAGCAGTTCTTC

V gene: TRBV2
J gene: TRBJ2-1
D gene: -
clone size: once
CDR3 protein: CASSRDSLNEQFF
CDR3 DNA: TGTGCCAGCAGCCGGGACTCCCTCAATGAGCAGTTCTTC

V gene: TRBV9
J gene: TRBJ2-2
D gene: TRBD2
clone size: -
CDR3 protein: CASSASGGPGTGELFF
CDR3 DNA: TGTGCCAGCAGCGCTAGCGGGGGGCCAGGCACCGGGGAGCTGTTTTTT

V gene: TRBV5-1
J gene: TRBJ1-1
D gene: TRBD1
clone size: few
CDR3 protein: CASSQTTGVNTEAFF
CDR3 DNA: TGCGCCAGCAGCCAAACTACAGGGGTGAACACTGAAGCTTTCTTT

V gene: TRBV20-1
J gene: TRBJ2-5
D gene: -
clone size: -
CDR3 protein: CSAGVAETQYF
CDR3 DNA: TGCAGTGCTGGGGTAGCGGAGACCCAGTACTTC

V gene: TRBV7-9
J gene: TRBJ2-3
D gene: -
clone size: -
CDR3 protein: CASSLSTERAATDTQYF
CDR3 DNA: TGTGCCAGCAGCTTAAGTACGGAGCGGGCAGCCACAGATACGCAGTATTTT

V gene: TRBV7-2
J gene: TRBJ2-5
D gene: -
clone size: -
CDR3 protein: CASSSYTQGKETQYF
CDR3 DNA: TGTGCCAGCAGCAGCTATACCCAGGGGAAAGAGACCCAGTACTTC

V gene: TRBV5-1
J gene: TRBJ2-5
D gene: -
clone size: -
CDR3 protein: CASSLVPASRETQYF
CDR3 DNA: TGCGCCAGCAGCTTGGTCCCAGCCTCTCGAGAGACCCAGTACTTC

V gene: TRBV19
J gene: TRBJ1-5
D gene: TRBD1
clone size: -
CDR3 protein: CASEQLRTGLNQPQHF
CDR3 DNA: TGTGCCAGTGAGCAGTTACGGACAGGGCTCAATCAGCCCCAGCATTTT

V gene: TRBV5-5
J gene: TRBJ1-1
D gene: -
clone size: -
CDR3 protein: CASSLGVGGTEAFF
CDR3 DNA: TGTGCCAGCAGCTTGGGAGTAGGAGGCACTGAAGCTTTCTTT

V gene: TRBV5-4
J gene: TRBJ2-3
D gene: TRBD2
clone size: -
CDR3 protein: CASSLPPGRAEWDTQYF
CDR3 DNA: TGTGCCAGCAGCTTGCCCCCCGGGAGGGCCGAGTGGGATACGCAGTATTTT

V gene: TRBV4-1
J gene: TRBJ2-7
D gene: TRBD2
clone size: -
CDR3 protein: CASRQALTSAEQYF
CDR3 DNA: TGCGCCAGCAGACAGGCCCTTACTAGCGCCGAGCAGTACTTC

V gene: TRBV18
J gene: TRBJ2-2
D gene: TRBD2
clone size: -
CDR3 protein: CASSPPSGRANLRAGELFF
CDR3 DNA: TGTGCCAGCTCACCCCCTAGCGGGAGGGCCAATCTTCGAGCCGGGGAGCTGTTTTTT

V gene: TRBV5-1
J gene: TRBJ2-1
D gene: TRBD2
clone size: -
CDR3 protein: CASSRGGTSADNEQFF
CDR3 DNA: TGCGCCAGCAGCAGGGGAGGGACTAGCGCCGACAATGAGCAGTTCTTC

V gene: TRBV7-3
J gene: TRBJ2-1
D gene: -
clone size: once
CDR3 protein: CASSWLGNSYNEQFF
CDR3 DNA: TGTGCCAGCAGCTGGCTGGGGAACTCCTACAATGAGCAGTTCTTC

V gene: TRBV30
J gene: TRBJ1-6
D gene: TRBD1
clone size: -
CDR3 protein: CAWRGAGTGSPLHF
CDR3 DNA: TGTGCCTGGAGAGGCGCAGGGACAGGCTCACCCCTCCACTTT

V gene: TRBV28
J gene: TRBJ2-6
D gene: -
clone size: -
CDR3 protein: CASSRGSGANVLTF
CDR3 DNA: TGTGCCAGCAGTCGGGGCTCTGGGGCCAACGTCCTGACTTTC

V gene: TRBV6-5
J gene: TRBJ2-3
D gene: -
clone size: -
CDR3 protein: CASSYSGMATDTQYF
CDR3 DNA: TGTGCCAGCAGTTACTCGGGGATGGCGACAGATACGCAGTATTTT

V gene: TRBV20-1
J gene: TRBJ2-7
D gene: -
clone size: -
CDR3 protein: CSVVRYEQYF
CDR3 DNA: TGCAGTGTAGTTCGTTACGAGCAGTACTTC

V gene: TRBV27
J gene: TRBJ2-7
D gene: TRBD2
clone size: -
CDR3 protein: CASSGGGAALYEQYF
CDR3 DNA: TGTGCCAGCAGTGGGGGGGGAGCGGCCCTCTACGAGCAGTACTTC

V gene: TRBV18
J gene: TRBJ2-1
D gene: -
clone size: -
CDR3 protein: CASSLVGYNYNEQFF
CDR3 DNA: TGTGCCAGCTCACTGGTCGGATATAACTACAATGAGCAGTTCTTC

V gene: TRBV6-5
J gene: TRBJ1-3
D gene: -
clone size: -
CDR3 protein: CASSFVAGNTIYF
CDR3 DNA: TGTGCCAGCAGTTTCGTAGCTGGAAACACCATATATTTT

V gene: TRBV28
J gene: TRBJ1-2
D gene: -
clone size: -
CDR3 protein: CASSFQGYGYTF
CDR3 DNA: TGTGCCAGCAGTTTTCAGGGATATGGCTACACCTTC

V gene: TRBV7-2
J gene: TRBJ1-5
D gene: -
clone size: -
CDR3 protein: CASSDTLVAQPQHF
CDR3 DNA: TGTGCCAGCAGCGACACCTTGGTAGCGCAGCCCCAGCATTTT

V gene: TRBV11-2
J gene: TRBJ1-2
D gene: -
clone size: once
CDR3 protein: CASSLLGSYYGYTF
CDR3 DNA: TGTGCCAGCAGCTTGCTCGGGTCTTACTATGGCTACACCTTC

V gene: TRBV5-8
J gene: TRBJ1-5
D gene: TRBD1
clone size: -
CDR3 protein: CASSLEVGTGSNQPQHF
CDR3 DNA: TGTGCCAGCAGCTTGGAGGTCGGGACAGGGAGCAATCAGCCCCAGCATTTT

V gene: TRBV7-9
J gene: TRBJ2-5
D gene: TRBD2
clone size: -
CDR3 protein: CASSLGGGGETQYF
CDR3 DNA: TGTGCCAGCAGCTTAGGAGGCGGGGGGGAGACCCAGTACTTC

V gene: TRBV15
J gene: TRBJ2-1
D gene: -
clone size: -
CDR3 protein: CATSSRLSEQFF
CDR3 DNA: TGTGCCACCAGCAGCCGACTAAGCGAGCAGTTCTTC

V gene: TRBV19
J gene: TRBJ1-2
D gene: -
clone size: -
CDR3 protein: CASSTQGFGYGYTF
CDR3 DNA: TGTGCCAGTAGTACGCAGGGGTTTGGCTATGGCTACACCTTC

V gene: TRBV28
J gene: TRBJ2-4
D gene: -
clone size: -
CDR3 protein: CASSRLRDGLNIQYF
CDR3 DNA: TGTGCCAGCAGTAGATTGCGGGACGGTCTAAACATTCAGTACTTC

V gene: TRBV14
J gene: TRBJ2-5
D gene: -
clone size: -
CDR3 protein: CASSQVGSQTQYF
CDR3 DNA: TGTGCCAGCAGCCAAGTGGGGTCCCAGACCCAGTACTTC

V gene: TRBV7-3
J gene: TRBJ2-5
D gene: TRBD2
clone size: -
CDR3 protein: CASSFLRGETQYF
CDR3 DNA: TGTGCCAGCAGCTTTTTGCGGGGGGAGACCCAGTACTTC

V gene: TRBV6-5
J gene: TRBJ1-6
D gene: -
clone size: -
CDR3 protein: CASSGRTTGNSPLHF
CDR3 DNA: TGTGCCAGCAGTGGTAGAACGACGGGTAATTCACCCCTCCACTTT

V gene: TRBV28
J gene: TRBJ1-5
D gene: -
clone size: -
CDR3 protein: CASSFYMTNQPQHF
CDR3 DNA: TGTGCCAGCAGTTTTTATATGACCAATCAGCCCCAGCATTTT

V gene: TRBV30
J gene: TRBJ1-4
D gene: -
clone size: -
CDR3 protein: CAWLRPGPWEKLFF
CDR3 DNA: TGTGCCTGGTTGCGCCCGGGACCTTGGGAAAAACTGTTTTTT

V gene: TRBV28
J gene: TRBJ1-2
D gene: -
clone size: once
CDR3 protein: CASSLSVGGNGYTF
CDR3 DNA: TGTGCCAGCAGTTTATCGGTAGGGGGAAATGGCTACACCTTC

V gene: TRBV14
J gene: TRBJ2-1
D gene: TRBD2
clone size: -
CDR3 protein: CASAGGSLYNEQFF
CDR3 DNA: TGTGCCAGCGCAGGCGGGAGTCTTTACAATGAGCAGTTCTTC

V gene: TRBV5-4
J gene: TRBJ2-1
D gene: -
clone size: once
CDR3 protein: CASSLAGNSYNEQFF
CDR3 DNA: TGTGCCAGCAGCTTGGCAGGGAACTCCTACAATGAGCAGTTCTTC